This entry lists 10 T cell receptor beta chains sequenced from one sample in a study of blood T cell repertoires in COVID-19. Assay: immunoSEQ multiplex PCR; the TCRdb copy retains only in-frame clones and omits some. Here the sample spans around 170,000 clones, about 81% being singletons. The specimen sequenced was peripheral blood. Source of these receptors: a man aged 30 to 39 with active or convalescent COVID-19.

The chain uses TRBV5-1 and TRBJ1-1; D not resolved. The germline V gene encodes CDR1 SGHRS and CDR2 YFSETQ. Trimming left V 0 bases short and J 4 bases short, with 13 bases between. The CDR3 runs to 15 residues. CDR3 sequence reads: CASSLEGGRVTEAFF. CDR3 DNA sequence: TGCGCCAGCAGCTTGGAGGGAGGGCGGGTCACTGAAGCTTTCTTT.

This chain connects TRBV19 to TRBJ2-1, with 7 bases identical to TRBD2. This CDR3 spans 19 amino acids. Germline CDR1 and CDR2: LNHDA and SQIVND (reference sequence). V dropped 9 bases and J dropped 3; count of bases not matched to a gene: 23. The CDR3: CASRATASGRRGLYNEQFF. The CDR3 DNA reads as TGTGCCAGCCGAGCCACCGCTAGCGGCCGACGAGGCCTCTACAATGAGCAGTTCTTC.

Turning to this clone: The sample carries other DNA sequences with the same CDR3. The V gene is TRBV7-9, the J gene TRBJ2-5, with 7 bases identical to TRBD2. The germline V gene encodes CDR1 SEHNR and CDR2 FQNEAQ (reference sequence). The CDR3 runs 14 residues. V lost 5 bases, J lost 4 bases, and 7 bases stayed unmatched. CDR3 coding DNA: TGTGCCAGCAGCCCCCCCCGCGGGGGAGAGACCCAGTACTTC. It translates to CASSPPRGGETQYF.

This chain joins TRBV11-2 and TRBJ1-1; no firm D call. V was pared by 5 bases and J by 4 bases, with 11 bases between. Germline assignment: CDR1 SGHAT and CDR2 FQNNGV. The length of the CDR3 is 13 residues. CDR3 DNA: TGTGCCAGCAGCGGCGGGCACGGCACTGAAGCTTTCTTT. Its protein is CASSGGHGTEAFF. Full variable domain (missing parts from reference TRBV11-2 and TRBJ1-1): EAGVAQSPRYKIIEKRQSVAFWCNPISGHATLYWYQQILGQGPKLLIQFQNNGVVDDSQLPKDRFSAERLKGVDSTLKIQPAKLEDSAVYLCASSGGHGTEAFFGQGTRLTVV.

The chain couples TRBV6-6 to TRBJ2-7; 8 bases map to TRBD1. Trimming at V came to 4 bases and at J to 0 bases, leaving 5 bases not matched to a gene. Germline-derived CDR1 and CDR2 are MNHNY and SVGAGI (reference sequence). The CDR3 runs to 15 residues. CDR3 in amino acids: CASSLGQGSSYEQYV. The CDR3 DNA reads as TGTGCCAGCAGTTTAGGACAGGGCAGCTCCTACGAGCAGTACGTC.

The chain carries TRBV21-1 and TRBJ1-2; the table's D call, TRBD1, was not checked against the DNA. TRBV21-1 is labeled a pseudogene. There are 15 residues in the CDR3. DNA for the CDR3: TGTGCCAGCAGCCCTCTATCAACAGGGGGCTATGGCTACACCTTC. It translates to CASSPLSTGGYGYTF.

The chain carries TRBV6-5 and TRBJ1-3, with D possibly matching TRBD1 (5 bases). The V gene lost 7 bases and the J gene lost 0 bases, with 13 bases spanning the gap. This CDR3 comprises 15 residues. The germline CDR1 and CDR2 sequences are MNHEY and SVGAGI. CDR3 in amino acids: CASTPGQSSGNTIYF. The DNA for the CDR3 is TGTGCCAGCACGCCAGGGCAGAGCTCTGGAAACACCATATATTTT.

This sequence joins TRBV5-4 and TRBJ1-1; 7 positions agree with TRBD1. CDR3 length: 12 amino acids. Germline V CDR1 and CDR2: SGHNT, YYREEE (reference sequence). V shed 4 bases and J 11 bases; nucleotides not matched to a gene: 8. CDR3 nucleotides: TGTGCCAGCAGCCGTGACAGGGTCGAGGCTTTCTTT. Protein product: CASSRDRVEAFF. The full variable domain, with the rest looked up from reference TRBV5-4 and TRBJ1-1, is ETGVTQSPTHLIKTRGQQVTLRCSSQSGHNTVSWYQQALGQGPQFIFQYYREEENGRGNFPPRFSGLQFPNYSSELNVNALELDDSALYLCASSRDRVEAFFGQGTRLTVV.

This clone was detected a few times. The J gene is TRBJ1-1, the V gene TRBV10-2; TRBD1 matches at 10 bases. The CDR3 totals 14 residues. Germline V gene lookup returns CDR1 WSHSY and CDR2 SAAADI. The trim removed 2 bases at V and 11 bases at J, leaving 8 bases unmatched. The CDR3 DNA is TGCGCCAGCAGTGAGCCCGACAGGGGGCGCAGTGCTTTCTTT. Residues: CASSEPDRGRSAFF.

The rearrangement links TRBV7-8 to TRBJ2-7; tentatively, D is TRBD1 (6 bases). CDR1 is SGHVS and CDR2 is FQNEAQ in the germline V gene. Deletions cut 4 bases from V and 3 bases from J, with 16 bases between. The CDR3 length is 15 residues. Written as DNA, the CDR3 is TGTGCCAGCAGCTCCGACAGGTTCGTCATCTACGAGCAGTACGTC. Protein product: CASSSDRFVIYEQYV.